What follows are 11 T cell receptor beta chains derived from one specimen sequenced in a study of T-cell reconstitution after alpha-beta-depleted transplantation in children. Construction of the TCRbeta library involved unique molecular identifiers. TCRdb reanalysed the PCR reads using MiXCR and keeps one entry per CDR3 protein. Here the sample spans 27,000 or so distinct CDR3 sequences, 15% to 20% being singletons. This specimen consisted of PBMCs, mostly from graft donor cells, obtained 60 days after TCRalphabeta/CD19-depleted stem cell transplant. The receptors derive from a male patient under 10 years old who had a stem cell transplant for acute lymphoblastic leukemia, so the T cells may come from the graft donor.

The V and J genes are TRBV2 and TRBJ2-2, with 11 bases matching TRBD2. The CDR3 extends over 15 amino acids. Germline-derived CDR1 and CDR2 are SNHLY and FYNNEI. After removal of 5 bases from V and 6 bases from J, the junction contained 5 bases not matched to a gene. CDR3 residues: CASSIAGGPPGELFF. DNA for the CDR3: TGTGCCAGCAGTATAGCGGGAGGGCCCCCCGGGGAGCTGTTTTTT. Full variable domain (outside the CDR3, taken from reference TRBV2 and TRBJ2-2): EPEVTQTPSHQVTQMGQEVILRCVPISNHLYFYWYRQILGQKVEFLVSFYNNEISEKSEIFDDQFSVERPDGSNFTLKIRSTKLEDSAMYFCASSIAGGPPGELFFGEGSRLTVL.

This chain joins TRBV3-1 and TRBJ2-1; TRBD2 matches 11 bases. The CDR3 sequence is 16 residues long. CDR1 LGHDT and CDR2 YNNKEL come from the germline V gene (reference sequence). V was clipped by 3 bases and J by 5 bases; unmatched bases: 6. For the CDR3, the DNA is TGTGCCAGCAGCCATCTTCCGGGACTAGCGGACAATGAGCAGTTCTTC. Residues: CASSHLPGLADNEQFF.

The chain has TRBV10-2 and TRBJ2-5; 7 bases align to TRBD2. With V trimmed by 6 bases and J by 5 bases, 15 bases remained unmatched. The CDR3 sequence is 16 residues long. Germline-derived CDR1 and CDR2 are WSHSY and SAAADI. CDR3 DNA sequence: TGCGCCAGCAGGTTCCTTCGCGGGAGTCAGCCGGAGACCCAGTACTTC. Translation gives CASRFLRGSQPETQYF.

This clonotype was counted many times. The chain has TRBV10-1 and TRBJ2-1, with D possibly being TRBD2 (6 bases). The germline V gene encodes CDR1 WNHNN and CDR2 SYGVQD (reference sequence). This CDR3 has 13 residues. Between the trimmed V and J ends, which lost 5 bases and 2 bases, there was a span of 7 bases. The CDR3, as DNA: TGCGCCAGCAGTCCGGGGGCCTACAATGAGCAGTTCTTC. It translates to CASSPGAYNEQFF.

The chain couples TRBV12-3 or TRBV12-4 to TRBJ2-1; D gene ambiguous. V lost 7 bases, J lost 7 bases, and 14 bases lay in between. The CDR3 has 13 residues. In DNA form, the CDR3 reads TGTGCCAGCACCTCCGACGCATGGAATGAGCAGTTCTTC. Amino acids: CASTSDAWNEQFF.

The V and J genes are TRBV7-2 and TRBJ2-5; a weak D match, TRBD1 (5 bases). Germline CDR1 reads SGHTA; CDR2 reads FQGNSA. The V end lost 2 bases, the J end lost 1 base, and 11 bases lay between the germline ends. The CDR3 extends over 15 amino acids. The CDR3 loop is CASSLRPGPQETQYF. The CDR3 coding sequence is TGTGCCAGCAGCTTACGTCCAGGGCCCCAAGAGACCCAGTACTTC.

The sample holds many counts of this clonotype. The rearrangement links TRBV5-6 to TRBJ2-2, with TRBD1 matching 7 bases. There are 16 residues in the CDR3. Germline V gives CDR1 SGHDT, CDR2 YYEEEE. V lost 2 bases, J lost 4 bases, and 8 bases stayed unmatched. In DNA, the CDR3 is TGTGCCAGCAGCTTAAAACCGACAGGGCGCACCGGGGAGCTGTTTTTT. Translation: CASSLKPTGRTGELFF.

This clonotype appeared a few times. The V call is TRBV21-1, the J call TRBJ2-4; TRBD2, the D gene given by the table, was not confirmed from the DNA. TRBV21-1 is a listed pseudogene. The CDR3 runs 17 residues. The CDR3 coding sequence is TGTGCCAGCAGCAAGATGACTAGCGGGGTAGCCAAAAACATTCAGTACTTC. It specifies CASSKMTSGVAKNIQYF.

The chain recombines TRBV12-3 or TRBV12-4 with TRBJ1-3; possibly TRBD1 for D (5 bases). This CDR3 comprises 16 residues. V dropped 3 bases and J dropped 4 bases, with 16 bases sitting between them. This CDR3 reads CASSFGPWGLGNTIYF. The CDR3 bases are TGTGCCAGCAGTTTTGGGCCCTGGGGACTGGGAAACACCATATATTTT.

CDR3 protein: CASSYRWTSGFTGELFF. CDR3 sequence (DNA): TGTGCCAGCAGTTACCGTTGGACTAGCGGGTTCACCGGGGAGCTGTTTTTT. The V call is TRBV6-2 or TRBV6-3, the J call TRBJ2-2, with 11 bases that match TRBD2. The ends lost 2 bases at V and 4 bases at J; junction bases unmatched: 6. Germline values: CDR1 MNHEY, CDR2 SVGEGT. The CDR3 has 17 residues.

This chain connects TRBV6-1 to TRBJ1-2; 7 bases align to TRBD1. The CDR3 runs 16 residues. V shed 6 bases, J shed 5 bases, and the junction held 15 bases outside the gene matches. The germline V gene has CDR1 MNHNS and CDR2 SASEGT. CDR3 bases: TGTGCCAGCAGCAAGACCGGGACAGCTGAGGGGTATGGCTACACCTTC. It codes for CASSKTGTAEGYGYTF.